The present entry profiles one T cell receptor beta chain with its context. Antigen specificity is unknown. Assay execution took place at the deep level. For every subset, genomic DNA was evenly distributed across several immunoSEQ plates. Here immunoSEQ multiplex PCR was the method, and the copy in TCRdb shows in-frame clones only, minus some. This sample has over a million clones; about 74% occur once, and the top ten carry roughly 1.5%. The CDR3 loop spans 14 amino acids. The V gene end was trimmed by 3 bases and the J gene end by 5 bases; junction bases not matched to a gene: 6. The V gene's germline CDR1 is SGHDT and CDR2 YYEEEE. The record originates from a study of shared clonotypes between healthy human individuals. Overall study results and limits: Shared clonotypes across all four donors exceeded non-shared ones in generation probability.

The sequencing input was memory CD4+ T cells sorted from blood. The subset denotes: CD45RA-negative fraction. This sequence originates from a man between 18 and 35 years old in good health. The V call is TRBV5-6, the J call TRBJ2-5, with TRBD1 matching over 8 bases. The CDR3 DNA reads as TGTGCCAGCAGCTCAGCAGGGGGCCAGGAGACCCAGTACTTC. Amino acids: CASSSAGGQETQYF.